What follows are 29 T cell receptor beta chains derived from one specimen sequenced in a study of stem cell transplantation in POMP-related autoinflammatory disease. Sequencing was performed with immunoSEQ multiplex PCR; in TCRdb, only in-frame clones are kept and a portion is missing. This table has tens of thousands of clones, roughly 90% appearing once. Material: CD4+ T cells from PBMCs, obtained after stem cell transplantation. The receptors stem from a human patient with POMP-related autoinflammation and immune dysregulation (PRAID). The graft donor may account for some of the T cells.

J is TRBJ2-3 and V is TRBV24-1; TRBD2 might be the D (5 bases). Germline-derived CDR1 and CDR2 are KGHDR and SFDVKD. The CDR3 has 15 residues. Trimming removed 3 bases from V and 3 bases from J, with 12 bases in between. CDR3 amino acids: CATSDGRGWTDTQYF. For the CDR3, the DNA is TGTGCCACCAGTGATGGCCGGGGATGGACAGATACGCAGTATTTT.

This sequence joins TRBV5-1 and TRBJ1-1, with 7 nucleotides matching TRBD1. There are 16 residues in the CDR3. CDR1 and CDR2 (germline): SGHRS, YFSETQ. Trimming removed 0 bases from V and 1 base from J; junction bases left unmatched: 6. CDR3: CASSLVEGAGNTEAFF. In DNA form, the CDR3 reads TGCGCCAGCAGCTTGGTAGAGGGGGCCGGGAACACTGAAGCTTTCTTT.

The genes are TRBV5-5 and TRBJ2-5; the D gene could be TRBD1 or TRBD2 (5 bases each). V was trimmed by 3 bases and J by 0 bases, leaving 12 bases between them. This CDR3 is 15 amino acids long. CDR1 and CDR2 from the germline V gene are SGHKS and YYEKEE (reference sequence). CDR3 loop: CASSSWGWDQETQYF. The CDR3 DNA sequence: TGTGCCAGCAGCTCCTGGGGGTGGGACCAAGAGACCCAGTACTTC.

The V call is TRBV5-1, the J call TRBJ2-1, with D perhaps matching TRBD1 or TRBD2 (5 bases each). CDR1 SGHRS and CDR2 YFSETQ come from the germline V gene. The CDR3 runs to 16 residues. V gave up 4 bases and J gave up 6 bases, with 20 bases separating them. CDR3 in amino acids: CASSPGTGTYGNEQFF. For the CDR3, the DNA is TGCGCCAGCAGCCCCGGGACCGGGACCTACGGCAATGAGCAGTTCTTC.

This clone came up once. V is TRBV5-4 and J is TRBJ1-1; 7 bases agree with TRBD1. Trimming at V came to 4 bases and at J to 4 bases, leaving 4 bases not matched to a gene. Germline lookup yields CDR1 SGHNT and CDR2 YYREEE (reference sequence). The CDR3 runs 13 residues. Here the CDR3 DNA reads TGTGCCAGCAGCGGCCACAGGGGCACTGAAGCTTTCTTT. Translated, it gives CASSGHRGTEAFF.

The chain carries TRBV2 and TRBJ2-5; D may be TRBD1 (6 bases). Per germline, CDR1 SNHLY and CDR2 FYNNEI. This CDR3 comprises 14 residues. Trimming shortened V by 6 bases and J by 3 bases, and 14 bases separated the two germline ends. The CDR3 protein is CASRVRTAKETQYF. CDR3 DNA sequence: TGTGCCAGCAGGGTACGGACAGCCAAAGAGACCCAGTACTTC.

This chain uses TRBV10-3 with TRBJ2-4; 8 bases are shared with TRBD2. The length of the CDR3 is 13 residues. V lost 3 bases to trimming and J lost 8 bases; unmatched junction nucleotides: 3. Germline V gene lookup returns CDR1 ENHRY and CDR2 SYGVKD. CDR3 sequence: CAISDGGEDIQYF. CDR3 coding DNA: TGTGCCATCAGTGACGGGGGGGAGGACATTCAGTACTTC.

V and J are TRBV6-1 and TRBJ2-2; D ambiguous. V lost 2 bases and J lost 7, with 8 bases in between. Germline loops: CDR1 MNHNS, CDR2 SASEGT. This CDR3 contains 13 residues. The CDR3 DNA reads TGTGCCAGCAGTGAATCGTGGGGCGGGGAGCTGTTTTTT. As protein: CASSESWGGELFF.

The rearrangement joins TRBV5-6 to TRBJ1-6, with D tentatively TRBD1 (6 bases). The CDR3 is made up of 15 amino acids. V dropped 0 bases and J dropped 8 bases, with 12 bases sitting between them. Germline CDR1 and CDR2: SGHDT and YYEEEE. The CDR3 DNA sequence: TGTGCCAGCAGCTTGGCCGGGACACCCTATTCACCCCTCCACTTT. Its protein product is CASSLAGTPYSPLHF.

This chain joins TRBV5-4 and TRBJ2-5; 11 bases align to TRBD2. V shed 4 bases, J shed 4 bases, and the junction held 3 bases outside the gene matches. Germline V lookup: CDR1 SGHNT, CDR2 YYREEE (reference sequence). This CDR3 region has 14 residues. The CDR3 DNA reads as TGTGCCAGCAGCCCCACTAGCGGGGGAGAGACCCAGTACTTC. This gives the protein CASSPTSGGETQYF.

The genes are TRBV7-2 and TRBJ1-1, with no clear D. Germline V gene sequence: CDR1 SGHTA, CDR2 FQGNSA. The CDR3 contains 15 residues. V lost 1 base and J 6 bases, leaving 15 bases between the germline ends. The CDR3 nucleotides read TGTGCCAGCAGCTTAGAGGGCCTGGGAAATGCTGAAGCTTTCTTT. Translation: CASSLEGLGNAEAFF.

The chain couples TRBV4-1 to TRBJ2-1; TRBD2 agrees at 10 bases. The germline CDR1 and CDR2 sequences are MGHRA and YSYEKL. This CDR3 region has 18 residues. Losses at the gene ends were 0 bases for V and 8 bases for J; bases not matched to a gene: 13. DNA of the CDR3: TGCGCCAGCAGCCAAGATCGCGAAAGCGGGGGGGATAAACATGAGCAGTTCTTC. Protein sequence: CASSQDRESGGDKHEQFF.

This chain uses TRBV2 with TRBJ1-2; TRBD1 matches 10 bases. The germline V gene encodes CDR1 SNHLY and CDR2 FYNNEI. The CDR3 has 14 residues. J was trimmed by 2 bases and V by 6 bases; bases with no gene match: 3. The CDR3 protein is CASRGGQGNYGYTF. The CDR3 nucleotides are TGTGCCAGCAGGGGGGGACAGGGGAACTATGGCTACACCTTC.

This clone showed up just a few times. The chain joins TRBV24-1 to TRBJ2-1; no definite D call. CDR3 length: 12 residues. Germline-derived CDR1 and CDR2 are KGHDR and SFDVKD. V lost 9 bases and J 2 bases, leaving 7 bases between the germline ends. The CDR3 sequence is CATATTYNEQFF. The CDR3 DNA reads TGTGCCACCGCCACAACCTACAATGAGCAGTTCTTC.

V is TRBV3-1 (or the pseudogene TRBV3-2) and J is TRBJ2-5; TRBD2 aligns across 12 bases. CDR1 and CDR2 (germline): LGHDT, YNNKEL (reference sequence). Trimming removed 1 base from V and 4 bases from J; junction bases left unmatched: 7. This CDR3 contains 17 residues. The CDR3 DNA sequence: TGTGCCAGCAGCCAAGGACTAGCGGGAGAAGGGGGAGAGACCCAGTACTTC. This gives the protein CASSQGLAGEGGETQYF.

The chain recombines TRBV24-1 with TRBJ2-2, with a tentative D call TRBD2 (6 bases). V dropped 10 bases and J dropped 7 bases, with 18 bases sitting between them. The CDR3 contains 14 residues. In germline, CDR1 is KGHDR, CDR2 SFDVKD. The CDR3 DNA is TGTGCCACAGCCTCCGGGAGCCCAAGCGGGGAGCTGTTTTTT. Encoded protein: CATASGSPSGELFF.

The rearrangement uses TRBV7-8 and TRBJ2-5; D uncertain. Trimming removed 5 bases from V and 2 bases from J, with 15 bases in between. This CDR3 contains 15 residues. Germline V lookup: CDR1 SGHVS, CDR2 FQNEAQ. The CDR3 region is CASSQLGPIQETQYF. The CDR3, as DNA: TGTGCCAGCAGCCAGTTAGGCCCGATACAAGAGACCCAGTACTTC.

The rearrangement links TRBV3-1 (or the pseudogene TRBV3-2) to TRBJ2-5; 10 nucleotides agree with TRBD2. V lost 6 bases to trimming and J lost 4 bases; unmatched junction nucleotides: 17. Germline V gene sequence: CDR1 LGHDT, CDR2 YNNKEL (reference sequence). The CDR3 totals 18 residues. CDR3 amino acids: CASRGDGRTSGGGETQYF. CDR3 sequence (DNA): TGTGCCAGCAGAGGGGACGGACGGACTAGCGGCGGGGGAGAGACCCAGTACTTC.

CDR3 in DNA: TGTGCCAGCGGGCGACAGGGTTCCAACAATGAGCAGTTCTTC. Translation gives CASGRQGSNNEQFF. The rearrangement joins TRBV2 to TRBJ2-1; 7 nucleotides line up with TRBD1. The V gene's germline CDR1 is SNHLY and CDR2 FYNNEI. This CDR3 region has 14 residues. Trimming cost V 8 bases and J 5 bases; bases outside gene matches: 9.

The V call is TRBV25-1, the J call TRBJ1-2, with D unresolved. Trimming took 2 bases from V and 5 from J, leaving 9 bases between them. This CDR3 is 13 amino acids long. Germline V gene sequence: CDR1 MGHDK, CDR2 SYGVNS. CDR3 sequence: CASSEPTRYGYTF. The CDR3 DNA is TGTGCCAGCAGTGAACCGACACGATATGGCTACACCTTC.

CDR3 protein: CASSLEESDTQYF. CDR3 bases: TGTGCCAGCAGCTTAGAAGAGTCAGATACGCAGTATTTT. The rearrangement joins TRBV11-3 to TRBJ2-3, with D uncertain. V gave up 0 bases and J gave up 4 bases, with 5 bases separating them. The length of the CDR3 is 13 residues. Germline CDR1 reads SGHNT; CDR2 reads YENEEA.

The chain recombines TRBV27 with TRBJ2-6, with a possible D match to TRBD1 (5 bases). V shed 1 base and J shed 4 bases, with 14 bases lying between them. In germline, CDR1 is MNHEY, CDR2 SMNVEV (reference sequence). The CDR3 length is 17 residues. CDR3 sequence reads: CASSLWAAGSGANVLTF. In DNA form, the CDR3 reads TGTGCCAGCAGTTTATGGGCTGCAGGGTCCGGGGCCAACGTCCTGACTTTC.

The chain has TRBV27 and TRBJ1-6; D gene unclear. V dropped 11 bases and J dropped 3 bases, with 11 bases sitting between them. The CDR3 covers 13 residues. Germline V lookup: CDR1 MNHEY, CDR2 SMNVEV (reference sequence). CDR3 nucleotides: TGTGCCTGCGGATCTTTCTATAATTCACCCCTCCACTTT. Protein product: CACGSFYNSPLHF.

The rearrangement uses TRBV28 and TRBJ2-1; D may be TRBD2 (6 bases). Germline V gene data show CDR1 as MDHEN and CDR2 as SYDVKM. The germline V and J ends were trimmed by 6 bases and 8 bases, with 20 bases remaining between them. The CDR3 loop spans 15 amino acids. The CDR3 bases are TGTGCCAGCAGGACGCTAGCGTGGGGTTTGGATGAGCAGTTCTTC. This gives the protein CASRTLAWGLDEQFF. Full variable domain (outside the CDR3, taken from reference TRBV28 and TRBJ2-1): DVKVTQSSRYLVKRTGEKVFLECVQDMDHENMFWYRQDPGLGLRLIYFSYDVKMKEKGDIPEGYSVSREKKERFSLILESASTNQTSMYLCASRTLAWGLDEQFFGPGTRLTVL.

The chain links TRBV6-5 to TRBJ2-7, with D possibly TRBD1 on 6 matching bases. Trimming stripped 5 bases from V and 3 bases from J, with 11 bases between. The CDR3 consists of 13 residues. The germline V gene has CDR1 MNHEY and CDR2 SVGAGI. The CDR3 protein is CASSNGQRYEQYF. CDR3 DNA: TGTGCCAGCAGTAATGGACAGCGCTACGAGCAGTACTTC.

The chain uses TRBV20-1 and TRBJ2-2, with unresolved D. CDR3 length: 12 amino acids. V was cut by 3 bases and J by 1 base, with 3 bases left in between. Germline lookup yields CDR1 DFQATT and CDR2 SNEGSKA (reference sequence). The CDR3 DNA follows: TGCAGTGCTAGTCGGAACACCGGGGAGCTGTTTTTT. This sequence encodes CSASRNTGELFF.

This clone has more than one count but fewer than ten. The J gene is TRBJ2-3, the V gene TRBV4-1, with D maybe TRBD1 (6 bases). CDR1 MGHRA and CDR2 YSYEKL come from the germline V gene. CDR3 length equals 14 residues. V lost 4 bases to trimming and J lost 0 bases, with 8 bases between them. CDR3 sequence reads: CASSRGHSTDTQYF. CDR3 coding DNA: TGCGCCAGCAGCCGGGGACACAGCACAGATACGCAGTATTTT.

This rearrangement joins TRBV24-1 to TRBJ2-1, with D possibly being TRBD1 (5 bases). Trimming left V 0 bases short and J 9 bases short, with 17 bases between. Germline assignment: CDR1 KGHDR and CDR2 SFDVKD. CDR3 length equals 16 residues. CDR3 in amino acids: CATSDLKSDISTEQFF. CDR3 coding DNA: TGTGCCACCAGTGATTTGAAGTCGGACATTAGTACTGAGCAGTTCTTC.

The V and J genes are TRBV7-2 and TRBJ1-2; no firm D call. Germline V gene data show CDR1 as SGHTA and CDR2 as FQGNSA. The CDR3 totals 16 residues. V gave up 4 bases and J gave up 4 bases, with 19 bases separating them. The CDR3 spells CASSSHRVSYLYGYTF. In nucleotides, the CDR3 is TGTGCCAGCAGCTCCCACCGGGTCTCATATCTCTATGGCTACACCTTC.